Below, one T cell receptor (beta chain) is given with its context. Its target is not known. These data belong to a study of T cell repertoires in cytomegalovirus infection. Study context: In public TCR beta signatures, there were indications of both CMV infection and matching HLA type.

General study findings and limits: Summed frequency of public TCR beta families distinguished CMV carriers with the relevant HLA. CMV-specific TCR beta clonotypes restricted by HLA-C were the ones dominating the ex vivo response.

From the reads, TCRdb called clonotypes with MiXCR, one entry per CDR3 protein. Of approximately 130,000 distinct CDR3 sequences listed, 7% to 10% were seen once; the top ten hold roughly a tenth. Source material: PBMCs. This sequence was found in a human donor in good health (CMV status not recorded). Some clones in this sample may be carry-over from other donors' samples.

CDR3 residues: CASSHGTSGAIGYF. Written as DNA, the CDR3 is TGTGCCAGCAGCCACGGGACGAGCGGGGCGATAGGGTATTTT. The chain recombines TRBV5-4 with TRBJ2-3, with TRBD2 matching 7 bases. Germline values: CDR1 SGHNT, CDR2 YYREEE (reference sequence). V lost 4 bases, J lost 14 bases, and 16 bases stayed unmatched. The CDR3 contains 14 residues.